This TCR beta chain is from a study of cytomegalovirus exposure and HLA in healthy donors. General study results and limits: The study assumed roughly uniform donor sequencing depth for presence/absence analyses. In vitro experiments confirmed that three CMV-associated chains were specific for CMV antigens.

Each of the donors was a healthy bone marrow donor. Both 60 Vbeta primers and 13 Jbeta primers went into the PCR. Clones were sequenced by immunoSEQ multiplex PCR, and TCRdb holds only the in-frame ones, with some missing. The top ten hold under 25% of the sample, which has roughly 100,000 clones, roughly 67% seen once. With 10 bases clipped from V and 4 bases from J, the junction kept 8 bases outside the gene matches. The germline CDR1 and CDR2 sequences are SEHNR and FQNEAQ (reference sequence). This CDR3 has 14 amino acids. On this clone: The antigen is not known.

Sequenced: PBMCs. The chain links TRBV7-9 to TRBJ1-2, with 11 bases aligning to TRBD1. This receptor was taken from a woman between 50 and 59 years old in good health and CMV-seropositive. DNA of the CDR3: TGTGCCACCTCGGGACAGGGGGGCCTCTATGGCTACACCTTC. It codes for CATSGQGGLYGYTF.